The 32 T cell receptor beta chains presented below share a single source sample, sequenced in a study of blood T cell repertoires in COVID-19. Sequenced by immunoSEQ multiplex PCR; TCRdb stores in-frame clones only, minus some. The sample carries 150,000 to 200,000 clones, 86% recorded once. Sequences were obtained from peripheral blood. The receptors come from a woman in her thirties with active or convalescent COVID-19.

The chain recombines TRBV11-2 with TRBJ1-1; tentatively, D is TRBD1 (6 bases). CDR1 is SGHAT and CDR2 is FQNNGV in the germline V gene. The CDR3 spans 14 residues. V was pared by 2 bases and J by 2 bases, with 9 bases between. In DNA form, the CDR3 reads TGTGCCAGCAGCTTATTAGGGGGAAACACTGAAGCTTTCTTT. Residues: CASSLLGGNTEAFF.

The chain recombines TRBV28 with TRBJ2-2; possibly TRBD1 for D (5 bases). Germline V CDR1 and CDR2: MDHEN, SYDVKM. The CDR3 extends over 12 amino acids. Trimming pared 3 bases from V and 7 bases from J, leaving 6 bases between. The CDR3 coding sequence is TGTGCCAGCAGTTTGGACATCGGGGAGCTGTTTTTT. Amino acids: CASSLDIGELFF.

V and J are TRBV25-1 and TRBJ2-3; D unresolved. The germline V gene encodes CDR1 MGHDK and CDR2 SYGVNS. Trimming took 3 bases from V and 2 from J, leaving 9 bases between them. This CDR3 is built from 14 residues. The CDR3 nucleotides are TGTGCCAGCAGTGATGGCCCGAACACAGATACGCAGTATTTT. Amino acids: CASSDGPNTDTQYF.

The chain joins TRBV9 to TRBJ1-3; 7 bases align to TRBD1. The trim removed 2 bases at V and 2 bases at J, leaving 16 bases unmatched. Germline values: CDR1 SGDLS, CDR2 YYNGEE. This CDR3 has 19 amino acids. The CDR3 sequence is CASSVMGTVDRRTGNTIYF. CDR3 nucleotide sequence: TGTGCCAGCAGCGTCATGGGGACAGTAGACCGGAGGACTGGAAACACCATATATTTT.

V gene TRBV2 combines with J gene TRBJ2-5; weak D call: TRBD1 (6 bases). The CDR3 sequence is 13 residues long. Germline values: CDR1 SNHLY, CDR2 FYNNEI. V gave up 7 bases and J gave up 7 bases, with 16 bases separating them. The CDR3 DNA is TGTGCCAGCATCGAGGGGGAACGGGGGACCCAGTACTTC. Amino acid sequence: CASIEGERGTQYF.

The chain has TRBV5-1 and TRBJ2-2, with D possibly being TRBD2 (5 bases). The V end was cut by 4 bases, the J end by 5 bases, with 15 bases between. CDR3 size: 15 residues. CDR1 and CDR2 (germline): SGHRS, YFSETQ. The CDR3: CASSPISGKTGELFF. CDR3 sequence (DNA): TGCGCCAGCAGCCCCATCTCGGGGAAAACCGGGGAGCTGTTTTTT.

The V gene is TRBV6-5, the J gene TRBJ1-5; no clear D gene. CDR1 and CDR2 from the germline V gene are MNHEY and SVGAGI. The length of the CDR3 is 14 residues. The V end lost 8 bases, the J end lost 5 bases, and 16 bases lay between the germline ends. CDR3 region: CASHGWGDHQPQHF. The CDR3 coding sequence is TGTGCCAGCCATGGCTGGGGAGACCATCAGCCCCAGCATTTT.

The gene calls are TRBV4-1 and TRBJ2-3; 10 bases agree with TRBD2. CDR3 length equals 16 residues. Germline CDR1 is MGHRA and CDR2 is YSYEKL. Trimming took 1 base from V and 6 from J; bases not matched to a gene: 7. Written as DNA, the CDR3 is TGCGCCAGCAGCCAAGCTTTTAGCGGGGGGTGGGATACGCAGTATTTT. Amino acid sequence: CASSQAFSGGWDTQYF.

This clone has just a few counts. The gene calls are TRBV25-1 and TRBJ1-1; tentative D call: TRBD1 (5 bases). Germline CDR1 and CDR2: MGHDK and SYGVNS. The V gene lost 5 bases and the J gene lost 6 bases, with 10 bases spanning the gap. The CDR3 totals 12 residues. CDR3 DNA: TGTGCCAGCAGTTTTCGGGGGGCTGAAGCTTTCTTT. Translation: CASSFRGAEAFF.

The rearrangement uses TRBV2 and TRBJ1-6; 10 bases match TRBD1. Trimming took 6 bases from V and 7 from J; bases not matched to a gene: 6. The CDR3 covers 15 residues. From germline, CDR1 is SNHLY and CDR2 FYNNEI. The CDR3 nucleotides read TGTGCCAGCAGCGCGGACAGGGGGGTCAATTCACCCCTCCACTTT. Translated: CASSADRGVNSPLHF. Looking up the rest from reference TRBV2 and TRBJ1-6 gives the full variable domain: EPEVTQTPSHQVTQMGQEVILRCVPISNHLYFYWYRQILGQKVEFLVSFYNNEISEKSEIFDDQFSVERPDGSNFTLKIRSTKLEDSAMYFCASSADRGVNSPLHFGNGTRLTVT.

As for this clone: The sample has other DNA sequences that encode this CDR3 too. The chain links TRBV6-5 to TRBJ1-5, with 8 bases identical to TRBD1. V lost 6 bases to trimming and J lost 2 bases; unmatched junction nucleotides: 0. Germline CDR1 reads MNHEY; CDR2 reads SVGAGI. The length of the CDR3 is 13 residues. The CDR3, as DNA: TGTGCCAGCAGGGACAGGGGCAATCAGCCCCAGCATTTT. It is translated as CASRDRGNQPQHF.

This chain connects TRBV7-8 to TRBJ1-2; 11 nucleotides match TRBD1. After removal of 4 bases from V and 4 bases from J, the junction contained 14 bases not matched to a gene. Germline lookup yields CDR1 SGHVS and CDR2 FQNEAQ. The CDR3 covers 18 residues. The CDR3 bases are TGTGCCAGCAGCTCCTACTCCGGGACAGGGGGTTCCACCTATGGCTACACCTTC. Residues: CASSSYSGTGGSTYGYTF.

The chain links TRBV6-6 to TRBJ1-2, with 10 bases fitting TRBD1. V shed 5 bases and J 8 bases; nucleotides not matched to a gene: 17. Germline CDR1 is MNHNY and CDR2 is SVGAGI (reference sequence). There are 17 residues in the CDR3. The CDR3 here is CASSPWTGGTLSFGYTF. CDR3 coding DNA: TGTGCCAGCAGTCCATGGACAGGGGGAACACTGTCCTTCGGCTACACCTTC.

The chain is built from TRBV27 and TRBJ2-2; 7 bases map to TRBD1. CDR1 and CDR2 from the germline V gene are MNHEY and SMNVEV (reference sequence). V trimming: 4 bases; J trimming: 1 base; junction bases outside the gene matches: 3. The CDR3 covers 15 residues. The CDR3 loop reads CASSWAGGNTGELFF. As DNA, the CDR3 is TGTGCCAGCAGTTGGGCAGGGGGGAACACCGGGGAGCTGTTTTTT.

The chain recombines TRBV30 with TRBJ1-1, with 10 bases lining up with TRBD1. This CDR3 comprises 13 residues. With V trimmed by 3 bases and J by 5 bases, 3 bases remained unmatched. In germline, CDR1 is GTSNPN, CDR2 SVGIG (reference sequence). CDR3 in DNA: TGTGCCTGGAGGGGGGACAGGGGAACTGAAGCTTTCTTT. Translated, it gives CAWRGDRGTEAFF.

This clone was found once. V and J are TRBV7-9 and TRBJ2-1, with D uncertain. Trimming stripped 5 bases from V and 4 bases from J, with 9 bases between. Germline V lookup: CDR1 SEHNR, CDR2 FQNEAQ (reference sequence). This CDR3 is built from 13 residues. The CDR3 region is CASSPIPYNEQFF. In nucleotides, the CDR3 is TGTGCCAGCAGCCCCATCCCATACAATGAGCAGTTCTTC.

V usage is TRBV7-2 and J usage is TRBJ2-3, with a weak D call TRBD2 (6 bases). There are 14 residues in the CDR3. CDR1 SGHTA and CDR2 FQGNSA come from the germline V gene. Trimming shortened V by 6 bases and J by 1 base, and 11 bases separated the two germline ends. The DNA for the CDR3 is TGTGCCAGCAGGCGGGCTAGCGGCACAGATACGCAGTATTTT. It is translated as CASRRASGTDTQYF.

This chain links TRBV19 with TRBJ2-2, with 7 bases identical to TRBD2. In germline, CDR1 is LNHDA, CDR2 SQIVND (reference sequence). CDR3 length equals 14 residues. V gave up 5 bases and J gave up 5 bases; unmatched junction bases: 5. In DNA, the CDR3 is TGTGCCAGTAGTTGGACTAGTAGAACCGGGGAGCTGTTTTTT. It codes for CASSWTSRTGELFF.

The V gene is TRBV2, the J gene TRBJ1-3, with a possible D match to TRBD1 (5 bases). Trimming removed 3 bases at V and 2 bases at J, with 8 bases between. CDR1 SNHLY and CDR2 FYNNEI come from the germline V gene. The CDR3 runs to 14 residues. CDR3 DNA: TGTGCCAGCAGTGAGGGGACTGCTGGAAACACCATATATTTT. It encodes CASSEGTAGNTIYF.

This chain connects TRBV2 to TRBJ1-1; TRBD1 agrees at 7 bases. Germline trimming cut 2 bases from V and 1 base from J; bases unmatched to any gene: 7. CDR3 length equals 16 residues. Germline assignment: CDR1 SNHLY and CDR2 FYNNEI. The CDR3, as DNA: TGTGCCAGCAGTGAAATGAGGGGGCGAGGGAACACTGAAGCTTTCTTT. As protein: CASSEMRGRGNTEAFF.

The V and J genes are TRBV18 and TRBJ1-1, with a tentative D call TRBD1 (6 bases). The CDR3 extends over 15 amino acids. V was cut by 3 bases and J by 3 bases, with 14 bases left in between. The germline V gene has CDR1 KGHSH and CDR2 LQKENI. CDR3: CASSPLQGRDTEAFF. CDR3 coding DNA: TGTGCCAGCTCACCCCTACAGGGTAGGGACACTGAAGCTTTCTTT.

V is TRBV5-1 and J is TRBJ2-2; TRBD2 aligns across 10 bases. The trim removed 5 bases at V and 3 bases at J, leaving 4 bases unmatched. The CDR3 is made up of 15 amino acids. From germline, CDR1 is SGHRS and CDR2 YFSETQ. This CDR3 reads CASRAGGAHTGELFF. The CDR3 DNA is TGCGCCAGCAGAGCGGGGGGGGCCCACACCGGGGAGCTGTTTTTT.

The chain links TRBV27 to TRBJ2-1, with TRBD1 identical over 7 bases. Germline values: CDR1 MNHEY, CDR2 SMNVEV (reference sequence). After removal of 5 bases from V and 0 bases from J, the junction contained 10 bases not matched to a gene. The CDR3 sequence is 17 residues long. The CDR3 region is CASSPYLGQVSYNEQFF. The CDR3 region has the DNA TGTGCCAGCAGTCCGTACCTAGGACAGGTCTCCTACAATGAGCAGTTCTTC.

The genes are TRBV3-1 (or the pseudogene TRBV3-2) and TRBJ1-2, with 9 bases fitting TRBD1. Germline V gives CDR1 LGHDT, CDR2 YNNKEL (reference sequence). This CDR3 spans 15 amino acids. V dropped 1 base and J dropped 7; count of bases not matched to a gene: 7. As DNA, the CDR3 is TGTGCCAGCAGCCAAGCCGGGACAGGGAATATTGGCTACACCTTC. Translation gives CASSQAGTGNIGYTF.

The CDR3 DNA is TGTGCCAGCAGCCCAGGGACAGACTATTACTATGGCTACACCTTC. It specifies CASSPGTDYYYGYTF. The chain combines TRBV7-9 with TRBJ1-2; 7 bases agree with TRBD1. The CDR3 spans 15 residues. Germline V gene data show CDR1 as SEHNR and CDR2 as FQNEAQ (reference sequence). Trimming at V came to 5 bases and at J to 3 bases, leaving 9 bases not matched to a gene.

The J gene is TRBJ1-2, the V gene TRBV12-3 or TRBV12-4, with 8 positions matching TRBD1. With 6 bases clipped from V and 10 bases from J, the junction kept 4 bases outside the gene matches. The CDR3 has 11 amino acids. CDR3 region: CASRQDRDYTF. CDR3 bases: TGTGCCAGCAGACAGGACAGGGACTACACCTTC.

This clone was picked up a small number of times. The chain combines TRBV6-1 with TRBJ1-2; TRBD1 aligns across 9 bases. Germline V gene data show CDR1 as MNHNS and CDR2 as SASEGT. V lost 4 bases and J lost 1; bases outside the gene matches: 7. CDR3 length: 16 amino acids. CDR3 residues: CASSADRGRGNYGYTF. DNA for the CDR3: TGTGCCAGCAGTGCGGACAGGGGAAGGGGTAACTATGGCTACACCTTC.

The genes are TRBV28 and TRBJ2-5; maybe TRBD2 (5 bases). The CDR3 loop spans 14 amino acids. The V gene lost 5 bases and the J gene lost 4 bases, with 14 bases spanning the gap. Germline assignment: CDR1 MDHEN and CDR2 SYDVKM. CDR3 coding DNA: TGTGCCAGCAGTCCGCCGAGGAGGCGAGAGACCCAGTACTTC. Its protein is CASSPPRRRETQYF.

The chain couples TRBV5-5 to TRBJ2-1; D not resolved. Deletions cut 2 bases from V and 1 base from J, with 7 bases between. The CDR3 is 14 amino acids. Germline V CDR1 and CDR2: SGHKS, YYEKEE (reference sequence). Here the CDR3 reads CASSLGGSYNEQFF. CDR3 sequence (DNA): TGTGCCAGCAGCTTAGGCGGATCCTACAATGAGCAGTTCTTC.

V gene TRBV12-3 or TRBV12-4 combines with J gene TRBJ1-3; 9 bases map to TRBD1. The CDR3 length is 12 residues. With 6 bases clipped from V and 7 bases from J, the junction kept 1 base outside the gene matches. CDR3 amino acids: CASRGTGNTIYF. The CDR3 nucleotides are TGTGCCAGCAGGGGGACAGGGAACACCATATATTTT.

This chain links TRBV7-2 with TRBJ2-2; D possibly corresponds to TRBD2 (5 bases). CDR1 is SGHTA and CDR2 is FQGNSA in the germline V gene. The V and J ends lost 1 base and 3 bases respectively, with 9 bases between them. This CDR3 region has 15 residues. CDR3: CASSLVDSYTGELFF. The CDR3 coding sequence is TGTGCCAGCAGCTTAGTGGACTCATACACCGGGGAGCTGTTTTTT.

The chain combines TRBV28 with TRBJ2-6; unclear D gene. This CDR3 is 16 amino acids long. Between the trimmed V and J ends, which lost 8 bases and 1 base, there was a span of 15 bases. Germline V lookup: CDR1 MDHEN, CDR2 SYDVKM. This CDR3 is CASARFRTSGANVLTF. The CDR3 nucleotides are TGTGCCAGCGCGAGGTTCCGTACATCTGGGGCCAACGTCCTGACTTTC.